What follows are 23 T cell receptor beta chains derived from one specimen sequenced in a study of T cell changes during pregnancy in multiple sclerosis. Data came from immunoSEQ multiplex PCR; TCRdb stores just in-frame clones and leaves some out. The top ten hold roughly 1.1% of the sample, which has under 50,000 clones, roughly nine tenths seen once. The source material was CD4+ T cells from peripheral blood mononuclear cells, sampled after pregnancy. These receptors originate from a female donor with multiple sclerosis, enrolled in a pregnancy study.

The chain joins TRBV7-2 to TRBJ1-2; TRBD1 aligns across 7 bases. The germline V gene has CDR1 SGHTA and CDR2 FQGNSA. The CDR3 sequence is 15 residues long. V lost 1 base and J lost 3; bases outside the gene matches: 5. CDR3 amino acids: CASSLGPGGDYGYTF. DNA for the CDR3: TGTGCCAGCAGCTTAGGGCCAGGGGGTGACTATGGCTACACCTTC.

The chain employs TRBV5-6 and TRBJ2-1, with 7 bases that match TRBD1. Trimming cost V 4 bases and J 0 bases; bases outside gene matches: 4. This CDR3 region has 15 residues. Germline V lookup: CDR1 SGHDT, CDR2 YYEEEE. The CDR3 reads CASSPGQRSYNEQFF. CDR3 DNA: TGTGCCAGCAGCCCGGGACAGCGCTCCTACAATGAGCAGTTCTTC.

The chain employs TRBV28 and TRBJ1-4; D perhaps matches TRBD1 (5 bases). The CDR3 has 13 residues. V lost 8 bases and J 7 bases, leaving 14 bases between the germline ends. Germline CDR1 is MDHEN and CDR2 is SYDVKM. CDR3 protein: CASRTREREKLFF. The CDR3 DNA reads TGTGCCAGCCGAACCAGGGAACGTGAAAAACTGTTTTTT.

The rearrangement links TRBV11-2 to TRBJ2-5; the match to TRBD1 covers 7 bases. The CDR3 length is 13 residues. The J segment lost 3 bases and the V segment lost 5 bases, leaving 3 bases of the junction unmatched. Germline-derived CDR1 and CDR2 are SGHAT and FQNNGV. The CDR3 DNA is TGTGCCAGCAGCCAGGGACAGAAAGAGACCCAGTACTTC. It is translated as CASSQGQKETQYF. Combining the CDR3 with reference TRBV11-2 and TRBJ2-5 gives the whole variable domain EAGVAQSPRYKIIEKRQSVAFWCNPISGHATLYWYQQILGQGPKLLIQFQNNGVVDDSQLPKDRFSAERLKGVDSTLKIQPAKLEDSAVYLCASSQGQKETQYFGPGTRLLVL.

The gene calls are TRBV11-2 and TRBJ1-1, with TRBD1 matching over 8 bases. Germline V gene data show CDR1 as SGHAT and CDR2 as FQNNGV. The CDR3 sequence is 15 residues long. Trimming at V came to 5 bases and at J to 10 bases, leaving 15 bases not matched to a gene. DNA of the CDR3: TGTGCCAGCAGCCCCGGGACTCGGACAGGGAGGGGAGCTTTCTTT. Protein product: CASSPGTRTGRGAFF.

The gene calls are TRBV29-1 and TRBJ1-2; unclear D gene. V was cut by 3 bases and J by 4 bases, with 12 bases left in between. The CDR3 runs to 13 residues. Germline V gene sequence: CDR1 SQVTM, CDR2 ANQGSEA. CDR3 sequence: CSVEPGSGYGYTF. The DNA for the CDR3 is TGCAGCGTTGAGCCGGGTTCGGGCTATGGCTACACCTTC.

CDR3 in DNA: TGTGCCAGCAGCCAAGATAGGGGCCATTCCTACGAGCAGTACTTC. Translated, it gives CASSQDRGHSYEQYF. The chain carries TRBV4-2 and TRBJ2-7; TRBD1 might be the D (5 bases). Deletions cut 0 bases from V and 1 base from J, with 10 bases between. From germline, CDR1 is LGHNA and CDR2 YNFKEQ. This CDR3 region has 15 residues.

This chain links TRBV9 with TRBJ2-1; 9 bases map to TRBD2. The CDR3 totals 17 residues. The trim removed 0 bases at V and 5 bases at J, leaving 9 bases unmatched. The germline CDR1 and CDR2 sequences are SGDLS and YYNGEE. The CDR3 DNA sequence: TGTGCCAGCAGCGTAGCGTCGGCGGGAGGGCCGCACAATGAGCAGTTCTTC. Amino acid sequence: CASSVASAGGPHNEQFF. Looking up the rest from reference TRBV9 and TRBJ2-1 gives the full variable domain: DSGVTQTPKHLITATGQRVTLRCSPRSGDLSVYWYQQSLDQGLQFLIQYYNGEERAKGNILERFSAQQFPDLHSELNLSSLELGDSALYFCASSVASAGGPHNEQFFGPGTRLTVL.

The chain combines TRBV2 with TRBJ1-1; D perhaps matches TRBD1 (5 bases). The length of the CDR3 is 16 residues. CDR1 is SNHLY, CDR2 FYNNEI, per germline. V was cut by 2 bases and J by 5 bases, with 18 bases left in between. The CDR3 DNA reads TGTGCCAGCAGTGAAAACCCGGCAGGGCAAGGGACTGAAGCTTTCTTT. It translates to CASSENPAGQGTEAFF.

The rearrangement joins TRBV5-1 to TRBJ2-7; 12 nucleotides align to TRBD2. Germline CDR1 is SGHRS and CDR2 is YFSETQ. The CDR3 is made up of 15 amino acids. V gave up 4 bases and J gave up 6 bases; unmatched junction bases: 8. The CDR3 DNA reads TGCGCCAGCAGCCGGACGACTAGCGGGAGCTCCGAGCAGTACTTC. Amino acid sequence: CASSRTTSGSSEQYF.

V usage is TRBV6-1 and J usage is TRBJ1-5, with TRBD1 identical over 10 bases. CDR3 length: 15 amino acids. V shed 6 bases, J shed 3 bases, and the junction held 5 bases outside the gene matches. Per germline, CDR1 MNHNS and CDR2 SASEGT. The CDR3 loop is CASRGGTGVNQPQHF. CDR3 DNA: TGTGCCAGCAGAGGGGGGACAGGGGTCAATCAGCCCCAGCATTTT.

The V and J genes are TRBV14 and TRBJ1-5; D might be TRBD1 (5 bases). This CDR3 comprises 20 residues. The V gene lost 0 bases and the J gene lost 2 bases, with 23 bases spanning the gap. Germline CDR1 is SGHDN and CDR2 is FVKESK. CDR3 protein: CASSQDFWVLGARGNQPQHF. CDR3 sequence (DNA): TGTGCCAGCAGCCAAGATTTCTGGGTTTTAGGGGCCAGGGGCAATCAGCCCCAGCATTTT.

DNA for the CDR3: TGTGCCTGGAGCCGACAGGGAGGAGGTGGAAACACCATATATTTT. Its protein product is CAWSRQGGGGNTIYF. The chain couples TRBV30 to TRBJ1-3; TRBD1 matches 7 bases. V lost 3 bases to trimming and J lost 3 bases; unmatched junction nucleotides: 8. CDR3 length equals 15 residues. Germline CDR1 and CDR2: GTSNPN and SVGIG (reference sequence).

This chain connects TRBV6-1 to TRBJ2-5; tentative D call: TRBD1 (5 bases). Germline V gene lookup returns CDR1 MNHNS and CDR2 SASEGT. There are 14 residues in the CDR3. V shed 3 bases and J shed 2 bases, with 10 bases lying between them. The CDR3 is CASSEGPAQETQYF. For the CDR3, the DNA is TGTGCCAGCAGTGAGGGGCCGGCTCAAGAGACCCAGTACTTC.

V gene TRBV5-6 combines with J gene TRBJ1-2; D possibly corresponds to TRBD1 (5 bases). Trimming removed 2 bases from V and 2 bases from J, with 13 bases in between. In germline, CDR1 is SGHDT, CDR2 YYEEEE. This CDR3 has 15 residues. CDR3 sequence (DNA): TGTGCCAGCAGCTTTCTCATGGGGGGAAACTATGGCTACACCTTC. This gives the protein CASSFLMGGNYGYTF.

This clone was detected a few times. J is TRBJ2-2 and V is TRBV28; tentative D call: TRBD2 (5 bases). The CDR3 sequence is 15 residues long. Deletions cut 4 bases from V and 5 bases from J, with 14 bases between. Per germline, CDR1 MDHEN and CDR2 SYDVKM. CDR3 nucleotides: TGTGCCAGCAGTTCCTTGATGGAGGAGACCGGGGAGCTGTTTTTT. It is translated as CASSSLMEETGELFF. Combining the CDR3 with reference TRBV28 and TRBJ2-2 gives the whole variable domain DVKVTQSSRYLVKRTGEKVFLECVQDMDHENMFWYRQDPGLGLRLIYFSYDVKMKEKGDIPEGYSVSREKKERFSLILESASTNQTSMYLCASSSLMEETGELFFGEGSRLTVL.

The CDR3 sequence is CASSLGSAGPSDTQYF. The CDR3 DNA reads TGTGCCAGCAGCTTAGGGTCGGCGGGGCCCTCAGATACGCAGTATTTT. The J gene is TRBJ2-3, the V gene TRBV11-3; possibly TRBD2 for D (6 bases). Germline V gives CDR1 SGHNT, CDR2 YENEEA. V was shortened by 1 base and J by 4 bases, with 15 bases between the two germline ends. The CDR3 consists of 16 residues.

The CDR3 is CASSLDRGYEQYF. The CDR3, as DNA: TGTGCCAGCAGCTTGGACAGGGGGTACGAGCAGTACTTC. The J gene is TRBJ2-7, the V gene TRBV5-4; 8 bases line up with TRBD1. Trimming at V came to 0 bases and at J to 4 bases, leaving 0 bases not matched to a gene. Germline CDR1 SGHNT, CDR2 YYREEE (reference sequence). This CDR3 has 13 amino acids.

This chain links TRBV6-6 with TRBJ2-7; TRBD1 matches at 12 bases. The CDR3 has 14 residues. Germline trimming cut 5 bases from V and 5 bases from J; bases unmatched to any gene: 4. The germline V gene has CDR1 MNHNY and CDR2 SVGAGI (reference sequence). Here the CDR3 reads CASSRGTGGNEQYF. CDR3 sequence (DNA): TGTGCCAGCAGTCGAGGGACAGGGGGCAACGAGCAGTACTTC.

The gene calls are TRBV18 and TRBJ2-1, with a possible D match to TRBD2 (6 bases). The CDR3 sequence is 18 residues long. The germline CDR1 and CDR2 sequences are KGHSH and LQKENI. Trimming shortened V by 3 bases and J by 1 base, and 19 bases separated the two germline ends. As DNA, the CDR3 is TGTGCCAGCTCACCGCTTTCACTAGCAGATTCATCCTACAATGAGCAGTTCTTC. It encodes CASSPLSLADSSYNEQFF.

The rearrangement joins TRBV18 to TRBJ2-3, with D possibly being TRBD2 (5 bases). Trimming took off 6 bases at V and 2 bases at J, with 21 bases between the two ends. The CDR3 is made up of 17 amino acids. Germline V gene lookup returns CDR1 KGHSH and CDR2 LQKENI. CDR3 sequence: CASSPTSRLAATDTQYF. CDR3 in DNA: TGTGCCAGCTCCCCAACCAGTCGTCTAGCTGCCACAGATACGCAGTATTTT.

Only a few counts were recorded for this clone. V usage is TRBV19 and J usage is TRBJ2-7; no reliable D call. With 5 bases removed from V and 0 bases from J, the gap between germline ends came to 11 bases. CDR3 length: 14 residues. Germline loops: CDR1 LNHDA, CDR2 SQIVND (reference sequence). DNA for the CDR3: TGTGCCAGTAGTGTTCAGGTTAACTCCTACGAGCAGTACTTC. Encoded protein: CASSVQVNSYEQYF.

The rearrangement uses TRBV5-1 and TRBJ1-1; maybe TRBD1 (6 bases). There are 17 residues in the CDR3. V was trimmed by 3 bases and J by 7 bases, leaving 25 bases between them. Germline V CDR1 and CDR2: SGHRS, YFSETQ. CDR3 sequence (DNA): TGCGCCAGCAGCTCAACAGGGTCCGGTCGCAAACAGAATGAAGCTTTCTTT. This translates into CASSSTGSGRKQNEAFF. The full variable domain, rest sourced from reference TRBV5-1 and TRBJ1-1, is KAGVTQTPRYLIKTRGQQVTLSCSPISGHRSVSWYQQTPGQGLQFLFEYFSETQRNKGNFPGRFSGRQFSNSRSEMNVSTLELGDSALYLCASSSTGSGRKQNEAFFGQGTRLTVV.